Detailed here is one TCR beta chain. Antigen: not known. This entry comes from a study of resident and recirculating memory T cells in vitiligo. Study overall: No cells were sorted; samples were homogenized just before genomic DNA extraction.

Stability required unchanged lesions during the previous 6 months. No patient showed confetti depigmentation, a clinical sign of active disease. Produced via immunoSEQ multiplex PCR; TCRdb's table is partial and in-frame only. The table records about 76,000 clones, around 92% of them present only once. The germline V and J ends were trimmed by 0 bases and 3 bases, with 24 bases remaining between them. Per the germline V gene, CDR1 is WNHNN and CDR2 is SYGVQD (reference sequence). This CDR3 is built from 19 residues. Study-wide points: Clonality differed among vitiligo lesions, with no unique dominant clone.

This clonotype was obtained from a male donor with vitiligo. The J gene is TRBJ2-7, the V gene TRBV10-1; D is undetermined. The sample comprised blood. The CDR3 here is CASSESMSSLRQFYYEQYF. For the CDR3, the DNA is TGCGCCAGCAGTGAGTCGATGAGCAGTTTGCGGCAGTTCTACTACGAGCAGTACTTC.